This TCR beta chain was identified during a study of blood T cell repertoires in COVID-19. Study summary: The samples span acute and convalescent COVID-19 from the United States, Italy and Spain. Nucleic acid was either cDNA or gDNA, and it came from T cells, B-cell-depleted T cells, or PBMCs.

Germline V CDR1 and CDR2: MDHEN, SYDVKM. V was clipped by 6 bases and J by 8 bases; unmatched bases: 7. The CDR3 spans 14 residues. In the original processing: Scientists estimated how many nucleated cells there were by amplifying reference gene primers. Produced via immunoSEQ multiplex PCR; TCRdb's table is partial and in-frame only. Clone size and the V and J calls come from that table; the DNA yielded D and trimming. The sample lists 220,000 or so clones, less than 85% occurring once. This clone was seen ten or more times. The chain couples TRBV28 to TRBJ1-5, with 10 bases lining up with TRBD1. The TCR sequence derives from a woman in her 70s with acute or convalescent COVID-19. Specimen: peripheral blood. The CDR3 spells CASSYDRGLEPQHF. The CDR3 DNA sequence: TGTGCCAGCAGCTACGACAGGGGGCTGGAGCCCCAGCATTTT.